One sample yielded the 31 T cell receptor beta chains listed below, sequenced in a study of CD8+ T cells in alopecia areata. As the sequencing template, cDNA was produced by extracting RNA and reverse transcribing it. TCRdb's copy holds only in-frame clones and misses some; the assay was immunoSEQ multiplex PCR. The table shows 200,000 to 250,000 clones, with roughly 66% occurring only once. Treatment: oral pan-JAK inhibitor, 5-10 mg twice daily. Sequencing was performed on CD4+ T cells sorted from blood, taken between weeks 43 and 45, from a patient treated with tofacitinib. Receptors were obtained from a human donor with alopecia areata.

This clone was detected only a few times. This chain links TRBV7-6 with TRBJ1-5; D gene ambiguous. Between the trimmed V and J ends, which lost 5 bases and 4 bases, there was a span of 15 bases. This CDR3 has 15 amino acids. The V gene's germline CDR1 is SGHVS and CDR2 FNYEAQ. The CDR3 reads CASSPLGGANQPQHF. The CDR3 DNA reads TGTGCCAGCAGCCCCCTCGGCGGTGCGAATCAGCCCCAGCATTTT.

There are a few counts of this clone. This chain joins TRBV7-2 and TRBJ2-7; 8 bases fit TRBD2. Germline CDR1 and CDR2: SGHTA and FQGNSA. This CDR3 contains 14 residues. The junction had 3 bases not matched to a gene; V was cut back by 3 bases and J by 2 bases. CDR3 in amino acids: CASSFPGGAYEQYF. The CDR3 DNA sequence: TGTGCCAGCAGCTTCCCCGGGGGGGCCTACGAGCAGTACTTC. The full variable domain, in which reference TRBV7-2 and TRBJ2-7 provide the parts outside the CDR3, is GAGVSQSPSNKVTEKGKDVELRCDPISGHTALYWYRQSLGQGLEFLIYFQGNSAPDKSGLPSDRFSAERTGGSVSTLTIQRTQQEDSAVYLCASSFPGGAYEQYFGPGTRLTVT.

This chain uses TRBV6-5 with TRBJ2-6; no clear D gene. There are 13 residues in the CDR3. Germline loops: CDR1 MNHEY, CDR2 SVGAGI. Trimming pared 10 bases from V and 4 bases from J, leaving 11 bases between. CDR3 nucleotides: TGTGCCATCAACAAGTGGGGGGCCAACGTCCTGACTTTC. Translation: CAINKWGANVLTF.

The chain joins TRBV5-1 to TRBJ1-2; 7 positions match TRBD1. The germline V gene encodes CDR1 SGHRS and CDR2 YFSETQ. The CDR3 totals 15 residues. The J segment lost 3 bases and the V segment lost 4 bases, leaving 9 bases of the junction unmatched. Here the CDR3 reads CASSPGRTGHYGYTF. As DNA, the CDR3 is TGCGCCAGCAGCCCCGGTAGGACAGGCCACTATGGCTACACCTTC.

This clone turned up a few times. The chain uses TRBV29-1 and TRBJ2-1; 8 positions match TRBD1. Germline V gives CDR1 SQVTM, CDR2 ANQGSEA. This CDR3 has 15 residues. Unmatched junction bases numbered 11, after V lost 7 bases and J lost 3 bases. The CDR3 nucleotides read TGCAGCGCCCTAATGGGACAGGCAGTCTACAATGAGCAGTTCTTC. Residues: CSALMGQAVYNEQFF.

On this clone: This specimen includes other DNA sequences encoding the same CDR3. The CDR3 sequence: CASSLRGVITDTQYF. DNA of the CDR3: TGCGCCAGCAGCTTGAGGGGGGTGATCACAGATACGCAGTATTTT. This chain uses TRBV5-1 with TRBJ2-3; D could derive from TRBD1 or TRBD2 (6 bases each). Trimming left V 1 base short and J 2 bases short, with 11 bases between. This CDR3 is built from 15 residues. CDR1 and CDR2 (germline): SGHRS, YFSETQ.

In DNA, the CDR3 is TGTGCCAGCAGCAGGGGACAGGGCGGGCAAGAGACCCAGTACTTC. It translates to CASSRGQGGQETQYF. This chain uses TRBV2 with TRBJ2-5; 9 nucleotides match TRBD1. After removal of 6 bases from V and 2 bases from J, the junction contained 7 bases not matched to a gene. This CDR3 is built from 15 residues. Germline-derived CDR1 and CDR2 are SNHLY and FYNNEI.

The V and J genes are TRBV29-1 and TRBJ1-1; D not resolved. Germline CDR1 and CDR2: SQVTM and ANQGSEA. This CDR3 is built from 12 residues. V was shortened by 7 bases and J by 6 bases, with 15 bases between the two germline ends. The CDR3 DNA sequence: TGCAGCGCCCAGGAATCCAGAGCTGAAGCTTTCTTT. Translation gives CSAQESRAEAFF.

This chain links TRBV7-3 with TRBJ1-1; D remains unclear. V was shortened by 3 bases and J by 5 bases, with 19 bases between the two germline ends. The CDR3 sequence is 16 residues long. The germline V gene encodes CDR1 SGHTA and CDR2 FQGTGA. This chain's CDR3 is CASSFQASDSGTEAFF. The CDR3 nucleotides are TGTGCCAGCAGCTTTCAAGCGTCCGACTCCGGAACTGAAGCTTTCTTT.

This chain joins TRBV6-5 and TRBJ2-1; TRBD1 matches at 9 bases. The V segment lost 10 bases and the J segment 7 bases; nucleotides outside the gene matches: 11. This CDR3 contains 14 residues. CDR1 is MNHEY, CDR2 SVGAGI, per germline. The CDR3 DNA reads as TGTGCCACCGCCCAGGGACAGGGCGGGAATGAGCAGTTCTTC. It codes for CATAQGQGGNEQFF.

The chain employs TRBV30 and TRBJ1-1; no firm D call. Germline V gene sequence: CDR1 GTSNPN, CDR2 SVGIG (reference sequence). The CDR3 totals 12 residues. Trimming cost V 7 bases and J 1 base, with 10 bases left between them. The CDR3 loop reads CASRTGNTEAFF. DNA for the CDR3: TGTGCCTCTCGGACTGGGAACACTGAAGCTTTCTTT.

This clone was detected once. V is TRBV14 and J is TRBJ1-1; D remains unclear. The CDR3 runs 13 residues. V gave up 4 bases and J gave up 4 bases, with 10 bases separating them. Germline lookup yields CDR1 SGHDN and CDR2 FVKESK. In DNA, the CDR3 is TGTGCCAGCAGCCTGACTGCGGGCACTGAAGCTTTCTTT. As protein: CASSLTAGTEAFF. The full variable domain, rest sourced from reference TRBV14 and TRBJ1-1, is EAGVTQFPSHSVIEKGQTVTLRCDPISGHDNLYWYRRVMGKEIKFLLHFVKESKQDESGMPNNRFLAERTGGTYSTLKVQPAELEDSGVYFCASSLTAGTEAFFGQGTRLTVV.

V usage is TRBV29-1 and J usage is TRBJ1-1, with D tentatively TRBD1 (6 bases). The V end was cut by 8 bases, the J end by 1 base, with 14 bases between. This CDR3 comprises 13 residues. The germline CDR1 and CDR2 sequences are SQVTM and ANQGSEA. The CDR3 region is CSSRGQANTEAFF. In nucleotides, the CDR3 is TGCAGCTCCCGGGGGCAGGCGAACACTGAAGCTTTCTTT.

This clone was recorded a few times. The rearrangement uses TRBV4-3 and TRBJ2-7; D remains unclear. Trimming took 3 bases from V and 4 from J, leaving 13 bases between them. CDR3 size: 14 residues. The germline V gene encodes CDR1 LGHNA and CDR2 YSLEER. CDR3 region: CASSQAVGNYEQYF. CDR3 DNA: TGCGCCAGCAGCCAGGCGGTCGGAAATTACGAGCAGTACTTC.

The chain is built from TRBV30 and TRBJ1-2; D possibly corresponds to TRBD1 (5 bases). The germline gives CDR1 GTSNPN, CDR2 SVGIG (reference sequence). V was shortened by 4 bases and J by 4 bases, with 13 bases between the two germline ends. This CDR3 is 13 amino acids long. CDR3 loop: CAWTTGHGYGYTF. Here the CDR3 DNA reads TGTGCCTGGACCACAGGACACGGCTATGGCTACACCTTC. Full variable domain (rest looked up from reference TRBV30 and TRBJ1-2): SQTIHQWPATLVQPVGSPLSLECTVEGTSNPNLYWYRQAAGRGLQLLFYSVGIGQISSEVPQNLSASRPQDRQFILSSKKLLLSDSGFYLCAWTTGHGYGYTFGSGTRLTVV.

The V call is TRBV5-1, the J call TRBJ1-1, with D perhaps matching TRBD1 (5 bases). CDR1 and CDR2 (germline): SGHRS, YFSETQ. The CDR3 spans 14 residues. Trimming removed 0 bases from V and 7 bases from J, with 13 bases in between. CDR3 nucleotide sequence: TGCGCCAGCAGCTTGGATACAGGTAACTTTGAAGCTTTCTTT. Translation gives CASSLDTGNFEAFF. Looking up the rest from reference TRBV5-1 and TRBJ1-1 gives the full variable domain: KAGVTQTPRYLIKTRGQQVTLSCSPISGHRSVSWYQQTPGQGLQFLFEYFSETQRNKGNFPGRFSGRQFSNSRSEMNVSTLELGDSALYLCASSLDTGNFEAFFGQGTRLTVV.

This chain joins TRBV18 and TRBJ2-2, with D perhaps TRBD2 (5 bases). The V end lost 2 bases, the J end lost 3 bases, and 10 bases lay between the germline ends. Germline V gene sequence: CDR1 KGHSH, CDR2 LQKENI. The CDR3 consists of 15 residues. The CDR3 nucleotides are TGTGCCAGCTCACCATTCGAGGGCTACACCGGGGAGCTGTTTTTT. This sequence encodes CASSPFEGYTGELFF.

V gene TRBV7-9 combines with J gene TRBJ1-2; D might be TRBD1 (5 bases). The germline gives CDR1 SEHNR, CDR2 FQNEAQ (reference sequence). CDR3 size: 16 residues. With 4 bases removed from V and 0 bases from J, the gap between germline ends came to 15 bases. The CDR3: CASSSSTEPSNYGYTF. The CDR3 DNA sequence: TGTGCCAGCAGCTCGTCGACAGAGCCCTCTAACTATGGCTACACCTTC.

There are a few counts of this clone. The CDR3 here is CASSLPDLNQNIQYF. In DNA form, the CDR3 reads TGTGCCAGCAGCTTACCCGACCTCAACCAAAACATTCAGTACTTC. V gene TRBV7-9 combines with J gene TRBJ2-4; D is unresolved. V lost 2 bases and J lost 5, with 13 bases in between. The V gene's germline CDR1 is SEHNR and CDR2 FQNEAQ (reference sequence). The CDR3 is made up of 15 amino acids.

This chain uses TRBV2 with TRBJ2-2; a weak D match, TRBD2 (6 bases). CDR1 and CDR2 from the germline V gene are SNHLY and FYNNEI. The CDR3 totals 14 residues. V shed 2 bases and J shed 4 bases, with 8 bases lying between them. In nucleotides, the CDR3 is TGTGCCAGCAGTGAACAGGGAGGCACCGGGGAGCTGTTTTTT. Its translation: CASSEQGGTGELFF.

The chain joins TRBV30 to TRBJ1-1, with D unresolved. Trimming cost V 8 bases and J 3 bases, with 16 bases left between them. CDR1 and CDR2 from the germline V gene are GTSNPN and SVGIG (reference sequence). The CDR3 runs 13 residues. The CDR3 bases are TGTGCCCAGGCTACAAGGAGGGACACTGAAGCTTTCTTT. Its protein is CAQATRRDTEAFF.

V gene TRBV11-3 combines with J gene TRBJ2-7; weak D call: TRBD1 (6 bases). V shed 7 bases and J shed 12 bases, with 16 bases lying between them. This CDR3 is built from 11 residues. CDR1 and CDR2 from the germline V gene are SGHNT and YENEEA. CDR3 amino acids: CASKGVGGRYF. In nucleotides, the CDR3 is TGTGCCAGCAAGGGTGTAGGGGGACGGTACTTC.

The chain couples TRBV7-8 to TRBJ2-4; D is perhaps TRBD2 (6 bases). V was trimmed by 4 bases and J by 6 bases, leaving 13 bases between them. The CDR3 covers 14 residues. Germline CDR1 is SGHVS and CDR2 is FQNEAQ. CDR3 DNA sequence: TGTGCCAGCAGCTCCACCGGGACTGGAAACATTCAGTACTTC. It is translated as CASSSTGTGNIQYF.

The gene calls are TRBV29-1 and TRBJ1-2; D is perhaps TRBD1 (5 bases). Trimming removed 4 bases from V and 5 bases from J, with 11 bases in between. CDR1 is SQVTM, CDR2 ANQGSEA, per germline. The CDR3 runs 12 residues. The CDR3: CSVGGSLYGYTF. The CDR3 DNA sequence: TGCAGCGTTGGGGGGTCCCTTTATGGCTACACCTTC.

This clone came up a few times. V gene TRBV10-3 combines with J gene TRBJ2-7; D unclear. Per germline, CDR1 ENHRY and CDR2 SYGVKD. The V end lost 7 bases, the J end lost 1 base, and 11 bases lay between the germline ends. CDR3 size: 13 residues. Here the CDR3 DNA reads TGTGCCATCACACCCAATCCATCCTACGAGCAGTACTTC. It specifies CAITPNPSYEQYF.

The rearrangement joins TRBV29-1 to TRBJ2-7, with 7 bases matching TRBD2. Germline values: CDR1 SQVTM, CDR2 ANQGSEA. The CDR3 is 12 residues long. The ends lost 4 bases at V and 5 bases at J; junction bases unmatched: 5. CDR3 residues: CSVASGGDEQYF. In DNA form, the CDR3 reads TGCAGCGTTGCCTCGGGAGGCGACGAGCAGTACTTC.

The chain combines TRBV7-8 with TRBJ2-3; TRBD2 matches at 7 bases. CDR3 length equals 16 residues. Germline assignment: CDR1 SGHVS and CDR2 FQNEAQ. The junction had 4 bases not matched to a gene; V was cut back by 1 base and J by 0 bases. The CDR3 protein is CASSLGAGLSTDTQYF. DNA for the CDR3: TGTGCCAGCAGCTTAGGAGCGGGACTTAGCACAGATACGCAGTATTTT.

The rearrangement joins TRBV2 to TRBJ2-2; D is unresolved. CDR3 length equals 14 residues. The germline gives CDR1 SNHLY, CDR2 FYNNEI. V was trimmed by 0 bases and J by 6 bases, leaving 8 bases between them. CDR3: CASSEANPPGELFF. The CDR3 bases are TGTGCCAGCAGTGAAGCGAATCCCCCCGGGGAGCTGTTTTTT.

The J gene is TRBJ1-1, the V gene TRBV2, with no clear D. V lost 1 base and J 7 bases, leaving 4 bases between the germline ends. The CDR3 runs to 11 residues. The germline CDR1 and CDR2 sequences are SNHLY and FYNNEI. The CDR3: CASSEVSEAFF. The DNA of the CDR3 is TGTGCCAGCAGTGAAGTCAGTGAAGCTTTCTTT.

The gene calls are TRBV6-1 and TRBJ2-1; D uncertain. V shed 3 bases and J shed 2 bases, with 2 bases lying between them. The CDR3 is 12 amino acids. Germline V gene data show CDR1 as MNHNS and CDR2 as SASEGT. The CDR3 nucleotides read TGTGCCAGCAGTGATACCTACAATGAGCAGTTCTTC. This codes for CASSDTYNEQFF.

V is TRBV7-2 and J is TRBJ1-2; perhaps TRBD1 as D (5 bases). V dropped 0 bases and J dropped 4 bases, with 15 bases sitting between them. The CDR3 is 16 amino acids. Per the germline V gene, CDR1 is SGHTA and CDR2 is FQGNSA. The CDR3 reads CASSLARNSQGYGYTF. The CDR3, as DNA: TGTGCCAGCAGCTTAGCGCGAAATTCTCAGGGCTATGGCTACACCTTC.